This is a list of T cell receptor beta chains from one sample in a study of glioma-infiltrating T cells after dendritic cell vaccination. Only in-frame clones appear in the TCRdb table, and some are missing; sequencing was by immunoSEQ multiplex PCR. This table holds more than 95,000 clones, less than 90% found once. The starting material was blood, obtained after dendritic cell vaccination. The receptors stem from a human donor with glioblastoma. The CDR3 runs from the conserved cysteine through the conserved F or W. D genes are given only for firm matches. A clone size is listed for some rows: how often the clone was seen (once, few, many), or a class if it is expanded.

clone_size: .
j_call: TRBJ2-7
d_call: .
v_call: TRBV5-4
cdr3_aa: CASSLEPTHEQYF
cdr3_nt: TGTGCCAGCAGCTTGGAGCCAACCCACGAGCAGTACTTC

clone_size: .
j_call: TRBJ2-3
d_call: .
v_call: TRBV7-7
cdr3_aa: CASSLEARRGRSTDTQYF
cdr3_nt: TGTGCTAGCAGCTTAGAGGCCCGACGAGGGAGGAGCACAGATACGCAGTATTTT

clone_size: .
j_call: TRBJ2-3
d_call: .
v_call: TRBV27
cdr3_aa: CASSLGRNTDTQYF
cdr3_nt: TGTGCCAGCAGTTTGGGGCGGAATACAGATACGCAGTATTTT

clone_size: .
j_call: TRBJ2-3
d_call: TRBD2
v_call: TRBV7-9
cdr3_aa: CASSPERTSGRPTQYF
cdr3_nt: TGTGCCAGCAGCCCAGAGAGGACTAGCGGGAGGCCCACGCAGTATTTT

clone_size: .
j_call: TRBJ1-1
d_call: .
v_call: TRBV6-1
cdr3_aa: CASSKSGHVNTEAFF
cdr3_nt: TGTGCCAGCAGTAAGTCGGGACACGTGAACACTGAAGCTTTCTTT

clone_size: .
j_call: TRBJ1-4
d_call: TRBD1
v_call: TRBV2
cdr3_aa: CASTRDRFTTNEKLFF
cdr3_nt: TGTGCCAGCACCCGGGACAGGTTTACAACTAATGAAAAACTGTTTTTT

clone_size: .
j_call: TRBJ2-5
d_call: .
v_call: TRBV10-3
cdr3_aa: CAISRAIGTFQETQYF
cdr3_nt: TGTGCCATCAGCAGGGCAATTGGGACATTCCAAGAGACCCAGTACTTC

clone_size: once
j_call: TRBJ2-7
d_call: .
v_call: TRBV6-1
cdr3_aa: CASRSRDYEQYF
cdr3_nt: TGTGCCAGCAGGTCCAGGGACTACGAGCAGTACTTC

clone_size: .
j_call: TRBJ2-2
d_call: TRBD2
v_call: TRBV10-3
cdr3_aa: CAISLLAGGNTGELFF
cdr3_nt: TGTGCCATCAGTTTACTAGCGGGGGGGAACACCGGGGAGCTGTTTTTT

clone_size: few
j_call: TRBJ1-1
d_call: TRBD1
v_call: TRBV30
cdr3_aa: CAWSTGVDTEAFF
cdr3_nt: TGTGCCTGGAGTACAGGGGTGGACACTGAAGCTTTCTTT

clone_size: .
j_call: TRBJ2-6
d_call: .
v_call: TRBV2
cdr3_aa: CASSEVRTGANVLTF
cdr3_nt: TGTGCCAGCAGTGAAGTCAGGACTGGGGCCAACGTCCTGACTTTC

clone_size: .
j_call: TRBJ1-1
d_call: .
v_call: TRBV9
cdr3_aa: CASSPDRLPVTEAFF
cdr3_nt: TGTGCCAGCAGCCCGGACAGACTCCCCGTTACTGAAGCTTTCTTT

clone_size: .
j_call: TRBJ1-3
d_call: .
v_call: TRBV9
cdr3_aa: CASSVAGRQTNGNTIYF
cdr3_nt: TGTGCCAGCAGCGTAGCTGGTAGGCAGACAAATGGAAACACCATATATTTT

clone_size: .
j_call: TRBJ1-1
d_call: TRBD1
v_call: TRBV28
cdr3_aa: CASSIPGQGLTEAFF
cdr3_nt: TGTGCCAGCAGTATACCGGGACAGGGCTTAACTGAAGCTTTCTTT

clone_size: .
j_call: TRBJ2-7
d_call: TRBD1
v_call: TRBV2
cdr3_aa: CASFYGTDSYEQYF
cdr3_nt: TGTGCCAGTTTCTACGGGACAGACTCCTACGAGCAGTACTTC

clone_size: .
j_call: TRBJ1-1
d_call: TRBD1
v_call: TRBV2
cdr3_aa: CARERGQGTEAFF
cdr3_nt: TGTGCCAGGGAAAGGGGGCAAGGCACTGAAGCTTTCTTT

clone_size: once
j_call: TRBJ1-1
d_call: TRBD1
v_call: TRBV9
cdr3_aa: CASSDDTGGNTEAFF
cdr3_nt: TGTGCCAGCAGCGACGACACAGGGGGCAACACTGAAGCTTTCTTT

clone_size: .
j_call: TRBJ1-3
d_call: TRBD1
v_call: TRBV7-9
cdr3_aa: CASSSKQGAGGNTIYF
cdr3_nt: TGTGCCAGCAGCTCAAAGCAGGGGGCTGGTGGAAACACCATATATTTT